Sequencing of this T cell receptor (beta chain) was carried out in a study of blood T cell repertoires in COVID-19. Study-level information: Spain, Italy and the United States supplied samples that represented acute and convalescent COVID-19.

As handled by the study authors: Nucleated cell number was recorded as an estimate derived from reference gene primer amplification. Only in-frame clones appear in the TCRdb table, and some are missing; sequencing was by immunoSEQ multiplex PCR. That table furnishes V, J and clone size, whereas the DNA furnished D and trimming. Among 300,000 to 400,000 clones listed, approximately 87% were seen once. The V gene's germline CDR1 is DFQATT and CDR2 SNEGSKA (reference sequence). The CDR3 has 11 amino acids. V lost 6 bases and J lost 9, with 14 bases in between. Input material: peripheral blood. The receptor was derived from a woman in her sixties or seventies with COVID-19, enrolled during active disease. This chain links TRBV20-1 with TRBJ1-1, with unresolved D. CDR3 sequence: CSANRLRKAFF. DNA of the CDR3: TGCAGTGCCAATCGACTAAGAAAAGCTTTCTTT.